A selection of T cell receptor beta chains follows, all from one sample in a study of blood T cell repertoires in COVID-19. Sequencing used immunoSEQ multiplex PCR; TCRdb keeps in-frame clones, though not all of them. The top ten hold approximately 0.5% of the sample, which has 160,000 or so clones, 80% seen once. Sample: peripheral blood. These receptors originate from a man aged 55 to 69 with acute or convalescent COVID-19. The CDR3 runs from the conserved cysteine through the conserved F or W. The D gene is left open where the match is weak. Some rows have no size entry. The others give once, few or many, or a class for an expanded clone.

14	.	TRBV5-6	.	TRBJ1-2	CASTKGGGLYGYTF	TGTGCCAGCACCAAGGGTGGGGGCCTCTATGGCTACACCTTC
12	.	TRBV9	.	TRBJ2-3	CASSPPSDTQYF	TGTGCCAGCAGCCCTCCCTCAGATACGCAGTATTTT
13	TRBD1	TRBV16	.	TRBJ1-2	CASSPDRSYGYTF	TGTGCCAGCAGTCCGGACAGGAGCTATGGCTACACCTTC
14	TRBD1	TRBV19	.	TRBJ1-2	CASSKDRVLYGYTF	TGTGCCAGTAGTAAAGACAGGGTTCTCTATGGCTACACCTTC
15	.	TRBV7-9	.	TRBJ1-2	CASSLGSSVYYGYTF	TGTGCCAGCAGCTTAGGGTCCTCAGTTTATTATGGCTACACCTTC
12	.	TRBV12-3/TRBV12-4	.	TRBJ1-4	CASRTGSEKLFF	TGTGCCAGCAGAACAGGGAGTGAAAAACTGTTTTTT
15	.	TRBV9	.	TRBJ1-4	CASSPRGGFGEKLFF	TGTGCCAGCAGCCCCCGGGGGGGTTTCGGGGAAAAACTGTTTTTT
14	.	TRBV9	.	TRBJ1-5	CASSAVDVGGTQHF	TGTGCCAGCAGCGCGGTTGACGTGGGGGGTACCCAGCATTTT
15	TRBD1	TRBV11-2	.	TRBJ2-7	CASSFPGQGAYEQYF	TGTGCCAGCAGCTTTCCCGGACAGGGGGCTTACGAGCAGTACTTC
19	TRBD1	TRBV4-3	.	TRBJ1-3	CASSQLPPGTGGTGNTIYF	TGCGCCAGCAGCCAGCTACCCCCCGGGACAGGTGGAACTGGAAACACCATATATTTT
16	TRBD1	TRBV5-4	.	TRBJ1-1	CASSPDRALMNTEAFF	TGTGCCAGCAGCCCGGACAGGGCCTTGATGAACACTGAAGCTTTCTTT
16	.	TRBV25-1	.	TRBJ1-1	CASSEPRERMYTEAFF	TGTGCCAGCAGTGAACCCCGAGAGAGGATGTACACTGAAGCTTTCTTT
16	TRBD1	TRBV24-1	.	TRBJ2-2	CATSDTDRAATGELFF	TGTGCCACCAGTGACACGGACAGGGCGGCCACCGGGGAGCTGTTTTTT
16	TRBD2	TRBV5-1	.	TRBJ2-2	CASSPGWTSDTGELFF	TGCGCCAGCAGCCCGGGTTGGACTAGTGACACCGGGGAGCTGTTTTTT
13	.	TRBV11-3	.	TRBJ2-2	CASTEAETGELFF	TGTGCCAGTACCGAGGCAGAGACCGGGGAGCTGTTTTTT
15	TRBD1	TRBV6-5	.	TRBJ1-5	CASRPDRGGSQPQHF	TGTGCCAGCAGGCCGGACAGGGGCGGCAGTCAGCCCCAGCATTTT
15	.	TRBV5-1	.	TRBJ2-1	CASSLDSRTYNEQFF	TGCGCCAGCAGCTTGGACAGCCGCACCTACAATGAGCAGTTCTTC
12	.	TRBV6-5	.	TRBJ1-1	CASQAGSAEAFF	TGTGCCTCCCAGGCGGGGTCGGCTGAAGCTTTCTTT
16	.	TRBV7-2	.	TRBJ1-2	CASSLPFGGADYGYTF	TGTGCCAGCAGCCTCCCTTTTGGGGGGGCAGACTATGGCTACACCTTC
16	TRBD2	TRBV4-2	.	TRBJ2-1	CASSHAGTSGHNEQFF	TGTGCCAGCAGCCATGCCGGGACTAGCGGCCACAATGAGCAGTTCTTC
15	TRBD2	TRBV7-2	.	TRBJ2-1	CASSFGLAGRNEQFF	TGTGCCAGCAGCTTCGGACTAGCGGGACGCAATGAGCAGTTCTTC
16	.	TRBV4-3	.	TRBJ1-1	CASSPSAGQGRTEAFF	TGCGCCAGCAGCCCCTCCGCGGGGCAGGGTAGGACTGAAGCTTTCTTT
13	.	TRBV12-3/TRBV12-4	.	TRBJ2-3	CASSLVGTDTQYF	TGTGCCAGCAGCCTAGTCGGGACAGATACGCAGTATTTT
16	TRBD1	TRBV9	.	TRBJ2-3	CASSDTGATSTDTQYF	TGTGCCAGCAGCGATACAGGGGCCACTAGCACAGATACGCAGTATTTT
15	.	TRBV11-2	.	TRBJ2-1	CASSLGGGAYNEQFF	TGTGCCAGCAGCTTAGGAGGCGGCGCCTACAATGAGCAGTTCTTC
11	TRBD1	TRBV5-4	.	TRBJ2-1	CASSGGTGQFF	TGTGCCAGCAGCGGTGGGACAGGGCAGTTCTTC
12	.	TRBV4-2	.	TRBJ1-1	CASSQDQAEAFF	TGTGCCAGCAGCCAAGATCAGGCTGAAGCTTTCTTT
15	.	TRBV10-3	.	TRBJ1-1	CAISESGYLNTEAFF	TGTGCCATCAGTGAATCAGGGTATTTGAACACTGAAGCTTTCTTT
13	TRBD2	TRBV3-1/TRBV3-2	.	TRBJ2-5	CASSPGGRETQYF	TGTGCCAGCAGCCCGGGCGGGAGGGAGACCCAGTACTTC
16	TRBD2	TRBV7-2	.	TRBJ2-1	CASSPGGLAGENEQFF	TGTGCCAGCAGCCCTGGGGGACTAGCGGGGGAAAATGAGCAGTTCTTC
12	.	TRBV10-3	few	TRBJ2-7	CAISESSYEQYF	TGTGCCATCAGTGAGTCGAGCTACGAGCAGTACTTC
12	.	TRBV7-2	.	TRBJ2-5	CASSEGLETQYF	TGTGCCAGCAGCGAGGGTTTAGAGACCCAGTACTTC
17	TRBD1	TRBV6-2/TRBV6-3	.	TRBJ1-5	CASSNGQGRVGNQPQHF	TGTGCCAGCAGTAACGGACAGGGCAGGGTAGGCAATCAGCCCCAGCATTTT
14	TRBD2	TRBV19	.	TRBJ2-1	CASSIGGGSLEQFF	TGTGCCAGTAGTATAGGGGGCGGGAGCCTTGAGCAGTTCTTC
17	TRBD2	TRBV2	.	TRBJ2-1	CASRRRDSGRNSNEQFF	TGTGCCAGCAGACGAAGGGATAGCGGGAGAAATTCCAATGAGCAGTTCTTC
15	TRBD1	TRBV25-1	few	TRBJ2-1	CASSEFTLQGNEQFF	TGTGCCAGCAGTGAATTTACCCTACAGGGGAATGAGCAGTTCTTC
14	.	TRBV15	.	TRBJ2-1	CATSRSSSYNEQFF	TGTGCCACCAGCAGAAGCTCCTCCTACAATGAGCAGTTCTTC
15	TRBD1	TRBV6-2/TRBV6-3	.	TRBJ2-4	CASSSWGTGKNIQYF	TGTGCCAGCAGTTCCTGGGGGACAGGGAAAAACATTCAGTACTTC
14	.	TRBV2	.	TRBJ1-5	CASNAGAGNQPQHF	TGTGCCAGCAACGCGGGAGCGGGCAATCAGCCCCAGCATTTT
16	TRBD1	TRBV6-1	.	TRBJ1-3	CASSEGDSHSGNTIYF	TGTGCCAGCAGTGAAGGGGACAGCCACTCTGGAAACACCATATATTTT